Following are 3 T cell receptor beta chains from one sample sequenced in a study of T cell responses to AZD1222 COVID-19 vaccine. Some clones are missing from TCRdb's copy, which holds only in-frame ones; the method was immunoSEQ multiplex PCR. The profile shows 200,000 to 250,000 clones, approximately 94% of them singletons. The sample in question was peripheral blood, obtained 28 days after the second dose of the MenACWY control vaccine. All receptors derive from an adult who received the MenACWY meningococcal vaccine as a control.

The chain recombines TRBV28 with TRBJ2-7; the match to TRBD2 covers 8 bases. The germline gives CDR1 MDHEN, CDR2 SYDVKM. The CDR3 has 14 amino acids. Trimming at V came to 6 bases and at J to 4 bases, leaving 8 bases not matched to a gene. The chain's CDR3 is CASSRLRGGYEQYF. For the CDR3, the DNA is TGTGCCAGCAGCCGCCTTCGGGGGGGGTACGAGCAGTACTTC.

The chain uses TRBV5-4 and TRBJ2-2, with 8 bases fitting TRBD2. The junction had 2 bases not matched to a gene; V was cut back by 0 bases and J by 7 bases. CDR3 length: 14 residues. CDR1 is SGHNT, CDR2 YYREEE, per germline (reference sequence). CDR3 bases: TGTGCCAGCAGCTTGGGAGGGACTAGCGGGGAGCTGTTTTTT. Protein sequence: CASSLGGTSGELFF.

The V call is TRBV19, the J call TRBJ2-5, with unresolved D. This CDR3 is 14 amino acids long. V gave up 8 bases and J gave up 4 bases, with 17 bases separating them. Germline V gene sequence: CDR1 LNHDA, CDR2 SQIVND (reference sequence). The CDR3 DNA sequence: TGTGCCAGTGCGCCGTTCCAAGTTCCAGAGACCCAGTACTTC. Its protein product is CASAPFQVPETQYF.